These 25 T cell receptor beta chains came from one sample sequenced in a study of control samples from healthy donors and cancer patients. The protocol was immunoSEQ multiplex PCR, while the TCRdb copy is restricted to in-frame clones and leaves out a portion. The table includes about 85,000 clones, less than 90% detected once. The sequencing input was blood. These TCRs come from a woman aged 60 to 75 in good health.

The chain employs TRBV28 and TRBJ1-4; D gene unclear. In germline, CDR1 is MDHEN, CDR2 SYDVKM. V dropped 5 bases and J dropped 6 bases, with 13 bases sitting between them. The CDR3 is 14 amino acids. The CDR3 is CASSPIDRDEKLFF. The CDR3 DNA follows: TGTGCCAGCAGTCCTATAGATAGGGATGAAAAACTGTTTTTT.

This clone was recorded only once. The V and J genes are TRBV3-1 (or the pseudogene TRBV3-2) and TRBJ1-2; perhaps TRBD1 as D (6 bases). This CDR3 spans 16 amino acids. V dropped 1 base and J dropped 2 bases, with 14 bases sitting between them. Per germline, CDR1 LGHDT and CDR2 YNNKEL (reference sequence). CDR3 nucleotide sequence: TGTGCCAGCAGCCAAGGGGCAGGGGCGAACAACTATGGCTACACCTTC. It translates to CASSQGAGANNYGYTF.

J is TRBJ2-3 and V is TRBV5-1; 9 nucleotides align to TRBD1. Unmatched junction bases numbered 8, after V lost 3 bases and J lost 6 bases. Germline V gene lookup returns CDR1 SGHRS and CDR2 YFSETQ. The CDR3 extends over 15 amino acids. Here the CDR3 DNA reads TGCGCCAGCAGCTCCACAGGGGGCGCAGAGGATACGCAGTATTTT. Translation: CASSSTGGAEDTQYF.

This clone appeared a single time. The genes are TRBV6-6 and TRBJ1-2, with D maybe TRBD1 (5 bases). Germline CDR1 MNHNY, CDR2 SVGAGI (reference sequence). The CDR3 loop spans 14 amino acids. V shed 6 bases and J shed 3 bases, with 14 bases lying between them. DNA of the CDR3: TGTGCCAGCAGACCCGGAGGGGATTACTATGGCTACACCTTC. Amino acid sequence: CASRPGGDYYGYTF.

The chain is built from TRBV29-1 and TRBJ2-1; 7 bases align to TRBD1. This CDR3 is built from 15 residues. V was pared by 1 base and J by 3 bases, with 6 bases of the junction left unmatched. CDR1 is SQVTM, CDR2 ANQGSEA, per germline. The CDR3 loop is CSVEGGQVGYNEQFF. The DNA for the CDR3 is TGCAGCGTTGAAGGAGGACAGGTAGGCTACAATGAGCAGTTCTTC.

This clone was found many times. The V and J genes are TRBV4-2 and TRBJ2-7; TRBD2 matches 8 bases. The V and J ends lost 0 bases and 10 bases, in that order; junction bases with no gene match: 11. CDR1 and CDR2 from the germline V gene are LGHNA and YNFKEQ. The CDR3 is made up of 15 amino acids. CDR3 sequence reads: CASSQEDQRGRPQYF. CDR3 DNA: TGTGCCAGCAGCCAAGAAGATCAGCGGGGGCGCCCCCAGTACTTC.

In the case of this clone: A read error may account for a junction end that differs from germline. The rearrangement uses TRBV7-7 and TRBJ1-4; D is perhaps TRBD1 (5 bases). The CDR3 is 13 amino acids. Germline CDR1 SSHAT, CDR2 FNYEAQ (reference sequence). DNA for the CDR3: TGTGCTAGCAGTGCAGGGAGGAATGAAAAACTGTTTTTT. This gives the protein CASSAGRNEKLFF.

The genes are TRBV6-5 and TRBJ2-1; D is ambiguous. This CDR3 is 15 amino acids long. Trimming took 6 bases from V and 9 from J, leaving 21 bases between them. The germline gives CDR1 MNHEY, CDR2 SVGAGI. The CDR3 protein is CASRADRDGSIEQFF. The DNA for the CDR3 is TGTGCCAGCAGGGCGGATAGAGATGGAAGCATTGAGCAGTTCTTC.

This clone was picked up one time. This chain connects TRBV6-1 to TRBJ1-2; TRBD1 matches at 8 bases. Germline loops: CDR1 MNHNS, CDR2 SASEGT. The length of the CDR3 is 17 residues. V gave up 1 base and J gave up 1 base; unmatched junction bases: 8. CDR3 protein: CASSEGQGSRGNYGYTF. CDR3 nucleotides: TGTGCCAGCAGTGAAGGACAGGGGTCGAGGGGTAACTATGGCTACACCTTC.

The chain couples TRBV19 to TRBJ2-2, with D perhaps matching TRBD1 or TRBD2 (5 bases each). The CDR3 runs to 14 residues. Germline V gene sequence: CDR1 LNHDA, CDR2 SQIVND (reference sequence). V lost 7 bases to trimming and J lost 8 bases, with 17 bases between them. Written as DNA, the CDR3 is TGTGCCAGTATTAATTCTCCCGGGACGGGGGAGCTGTTTTTT. Its translation is CASINSPGTGELFF.

This sequence joins TRBV5-1 and TRBJ1-2, with 7 bases identical to TRBD1. The length of the CDR3 is 15 residues. Trimming cost V 4 bases and J 1 base; bases outside gene matches: 7. CDR1 and CDR2 from the germline V gene are SGHRS and YFSETQ. The CDR3 spells CASSGGDSLNYGYTF. The CDR3 DNA reads TGCGCCAGCAGCGGAGGGGACAGCCTTAACTATGGCTACACCTTC.

J is TRBJ2-2 and V is TRBV7-2; D is ambiguous. This CDR3 comprises 14 residues. Trimming cost V 2 bases and J 7 bases, with 11 bases left between them. Per the germline V gene, CDR1 is SGHTA and CDR2 is FQGNSA. This CDR3 reads CASSLNLAIGELFF. In DNA form, the CDR3 reads TGTGCCAGCAGCTTAAATCTTGCCATCGGGGAGCTGTTTTTT.

This sequence joins TRBV9 and TRBJ2-7; tentatively, D is TRBD1 (5 bases). In germline, CDR1 is SGDLS, CDR2 YYNGEE. The V gene lost 5 bases and the J gene lost 2 bases, with 14 bases spanning the gap. The CDR3 has 14 amino acids. In nucleotides, the CDR3 is TGTGCCAGCAGTATAGACAGCGTCCCCTACGAGCAGTACTTC. Translating gives CASSIDSVPYEQYF.

The V gene is TRBV24-1, the J gene TRBJ1-2; 10 positions match TRBD1. CDR1 is KGHDR, CDR2 SFDVKD, per germline. This CDR3 spans 15 amino acids. The V gene end was trimmed by 4 bases and the J gene end by 4 bases; junction bases not matched to a gene: 5. The CDR3 region is CATSDTGTGVYGYTF. The CDR3 nucleotides read TGTGCCACCAGTGACACCGGGACAGGGGTCTATGGCTACACCTTC.

The chain links TRBV5-6 to TRBJ2-2; 7 bases map to TRBD1. This CDR3 region has 14 residues. V was clipped by 4 bases and J by 7 bases; unmatched bases: 7. Germline V gene sequence: CDR1 SGHDT, CDR2 YYEEEE. The DNA of the CDR3 is TGTGCCAGCAGCCCGAGGGGGCGGTACGGGGAGCTGTTTTTT. Residues: CASSPRGRYGELFF.

V is TRBV2 and J is TRBJ1-1; D possibly corresponds to TRBD1 (5 bases). Germline V gives CDR1 SNHLY, CDR2 FYNNEI. The CDR3 extends over 13 amino acids. V lost 7 bases and J 3 bases, leaving 12 bases between the germline ends. The CDR3 nucleotides read TGTGCCAGCAACTACGCGGGGGACACTGAAGCTTTCTTT. Amino acids: CASNYAGDTEAFF.

The genes are TRBV4-1 and TRBJ2-1; possible D gene TRBD1, 6 bases. The V gene's germline CDR1 is MGHRA and CDR2 YSYEKL. This CDR3 spans 15 amino acids. The V and J ends lost 1 base and 2 bases respectively, with 9 bases between them. This CDR3 reads CASSQGQVPYNEQFF. DNA of the CDR3: TGCGCCAGCAGCCAAGGACAGGTCCCCTACAATGAGCAGTTCTTC.

The chain carries TRBV27 and TRBJ1-2, with 11 nucleotides matching TRBD1. The CDR3 is 15 amino acids. V was clipped by 5 bases and J by 5 bases; unmatched bases: 7. Per the germline V gene, CDR1 is MNHEY and CDR2 is SMNVEV (reference sequence). CDR3 coding DNA: TGTGCCAGCAGTCCTCGGACAGGGGGCGTTTATGGCTACACCTTC. It yields the protein CASSPRTGGVYGYTF.

This clone has only one observation. The genes are TRBV7-9 and TRBJ1-4; maybe TRBD1 (5 bases). The germline V gene has CDR1 SEHNR and CDR2 FQNEAQ (reference sequence). V lost 5 bases to trimming and J lost 6 bases, with 16 bases between them. CDR3 length: 15 residues. CDR3 loop: CASSLRGRYDEKLFF. DNA for the CDR3: TGTGCCAGCAGCCTACGGGGGAGATATGATGAAAAACTGTTTTTT.

The rearrangement links TRBV30 to TRBJ1-2; 11 bases match TRBD1. CDR3 size: 12 residues. J was trimmed by 5 bases and V by 5 bases; bases with no gene match: 1. Germline loops: CDR1 GTSNPN, CDR2 SVGIG (reference sequence). The CDR3 coding sequence is TGTGCCTGGGGACAGGGGGCGTATGGCTACACCTTC. It codes for CAWGQGAYGYTF.

The rearrangement links TRBV5-1 to TRBJ1-2, with D tentatively TRBD1 (5 bases). This CDR3 has 15 residues. Trimming shortened V by 0 bases and J by 0 bases, and 9 bases separated the two germline ends. CDR1 and CDR2 (germline): SGHRS, YFSETQ. CDR3 protein: CASSLAAGANYGYTF. CDR3 bases: TGCGCCAGCAGCTTGGCCGCGGGGGCTAACTATGGCTACACCTTC.

The V and J genes are TRBV7-9 and TRBJ2-3; D gene ambiguous. Trimming shortened V by 0 bases and J by 3 bases, and 10 bases separated the two germline ends. Per germline, CDR1 SEHNR and CDR2 FQNEAQ (reference sequence). The CDR3 is 15 residues long. The CDR3 loop reads CASSLALPDTDTQYF. The CDR3 region has the DNA TGTGCCAGCAGCTTAGCGCTTCCGGATACAGATACGCAGTATTTT. Full variable domain (missing parts from reference TRBV7-9 and TRBJ2-3): DTGVSQNPRHKITKRGQNVTFRCDPISEHNRLYWYRQTLGQGPEFLTYFQNEAQLEKSRLLSDRFSAERPKGSFSTLEIQRTEQGDSAMYLCASSLALPDTDTQYFGPGTRLTVL.

This chain joins TRBV18 and TRBJ1-2; no definite D call. Germline V gives CDR1 KGHSH, CDR2 LQKENI. V lost 0 bases and J 4 bases, leaving 12 bases between the germline ends. This CDR3 has 15 residues. CDR3 in DNA: TGTGCCAGCTCACCACCGGCAGGAAGCCCCTATGGCTACACCTTC. Translating gives CASSPPAGSPYGYTF.

The CDR3 DNA reads as TGTGCCAGCTCTCGCCTACAGGGTACTGGAGAGACCCAGTACTTC. As protein: CASSRLQGTGETQYF. The chain couples TRBV18 to TRBJ2-5, with a possible D match to TRBD1 (6 bases). V was clipped by 6 bases and J by 4 bases, with 18 bases between them. This CDR3 is 15 amino acids long. Germline CDR1 reads KGHSH; CDR2 reads LQKENI.

This clone was seen more than once but under ten times. The chain is built from TRBV2 and TRBJ2-2; the D gene is possibly TRBD1 (6 bases). The CDR3 contains 16 residues. CDR1 is SNHLY, CDR2 FYNNEI, per germline. V gave up 2 bases and J gave up 5 bases, with 15 bases separating them. The CDR3: CASSEFSTGTTGELFF. The CDR3 DNA reads TGTGCCAGCAGTGAATTTAGCACAGGGACGACCGGGGAGCTGTTTTTT.